This T cell receptor beta chain was found in a study of beta chain features in type 1 diabetes. Whole-study results and caveats: Equally in patients and controls, shorter templates might have been favored by PCR. In all four CD4+ subsets, TCRB CDR3 length was significantly, moderately reduced in type 1 diabetes. Cells carrying high TCR expression could end up over-represented when cDNA is sequenced.

TCRB transcripts that were expressed got sequenced, as all of the isolated RNA had been reverse transcribed. Generated by immunoSEQ multiplex PCR, the TCRdb table keeps only in-frame clones and is missing some. The sample has about 740,000 clones; roughly 12% are singletons. This clone was observed a few times. The antigen is not known. Sorted CD4+ subsets: naive, central memory, regulatory, stem cell-like memory (CD45RO/CCR7/CD25/CD127/CD95/CD27 panel). Purity exceeding 95% was reached by all sorted populations. This clonotype was obtained from a man aged 18 to 30 with type 1 diabetes. The sample taken for sequencing was naive CD4+ T cells from blood.

In DNA, the CDR3 is TGTGCCAGCAGCCCCGTTTGGGCAGATGAAAAACTGTTTTTT. Residues: CASSPVWADEKLFF. The J gene is TRBJ1-4, the V gene TRBV11-2, with no clear D. The germline gives CDR1 SGHAT, CDR2 FQNNGV. V lost 5 bases and J lost 6, with 13 bases in between. The CDR3 extends over 14 amino acids.